This passage covers 11 T cell receptor beta chains from one sample sequenced in a study of regulatory T cells in long-lasting Graves disease (dated by TCRdb to about 2021). The library was generated by multiplex PCR. This sample was sequenced with an Illumina HiSeq 4000. iRepertoire HTBI primers and Arm-PCR amplification of CDR3 regions were used to construct TCR beta libraries. The public reads were reprocessed in TCRdb via fastp at Q25 and MiXCR, keeping in-frame beta chains. Each entry merges the rows of one CDR3 protein and shows their most common DNA and genes. The sample contains 400,000 to 500,000 distinct CDR3 sequences, 16% of them found a single time. About 10% of the sample is taken by the ten largest. Taken with the paper, the label for time point translates to: newly diagnosed GD, antithyroid drugs for less than 3 months. For both TCR sequencing and RNA sequencing, RNA was extracted from PBMCs using TRIzol.

These sequences were also reported in another study, on T cells in Graves' hyperthyroidism and ophthalmopathy.

The sequencing here drew on peripheral blood mononuclear cells (PBMCs), taken at new diagnosis, from a patient treated with antithyroid drugs. These receptors originate from a woman under 40 with Graves disease. Donor details come from another sample of the same person, matched by shared clones.

Ten or more counts support this clonotype. V gene TRBV2 combines with J gene TRBJ2-1; D may be TRBD1 (6 bases). This CDR3 contains 12 residues. The V gene lost 8 bases and the J gene lost 4 bases, with 9 bases spanning the gap. Germline-derived CDR1 and CDR2 are SNHLY and FYNNEI. The chain's CDR3 is CASHGQYNEQFF. DNA for the CDR3: TGTGCCAGCCACGGACAGTACAATGAGCAGTTCTTC.

A few counts support this clonotype. The chain couples TRBV20-1 to TRBJ2-1, with a tentative D call TRBD2 (5 bases). Germline V gene data show CDR1 as DFQATT and CDR2 as SNEGSKA (reference sequence). The CDR3 length is 16 residues. V dropped 5 bases and J dropped 1 base, with 18 bases sitting between them. The CDR3 DNA follows: TGCAGTGCTCCTCCGACGTCCCCGGGATCCTACAATGAGCAGTTCTTC. Its translation is CSAPPTSPGSYNEQFF.

This clonotype was detected ten times or more. This rearrangement joins TRBV19 to TRBJ1-1; 8 bases line up with TRBD1. The V gene end was trimmed by 5 bases and the J gene end by 1 base; junction bases not matched to a gene: 3. The CDR3 covers 14 residues. Germline V CDR1 and CDR2: LNHDA, SQIVND (reference sequence). The CDR3 sequence: CASSVGQGNTEAFF. CDR3 sequence (DNA): TGTGCCAGTAGTGTAGGACAGGGGAACACTGAAGCTTTCTTT. Looking up the rest from reference TRBV19 and TRBJ1-1 gives the full variable domain: DGGITQSPKYLFRKEGQNVTLSCEQNLNHDAMYWYRQDPGQGLRLIYYSQIVNDFQKGDIAEGYSVSREKKESFPLTVTSAQKNPTAFYLCASSVGQGNTEAFFGQGTRLTVV.

The sample holds many counts of this clonotype. The chain couples TRBV28 to TRBJ1-6; 8 positions agree with TRBD1. The CDR3 runs 14 residues. The V and J ends lost 2 bases and 13 bases, in that order; junction bases with no gene match: 7. CDR1 and CDR2 from the germline V gene are MDHEN and SYDVKM. CDR3 nucleotides: TGTGCCAGCAGTTTACTGGACAGGGCCATGCCCCTCCACTTT. Residues: CASSLLDRAMPLHF.

This clonotype was observed many times. The chain uses TRBV7-2 and TRBJ1-2; D is unclear. V was shortened by 4 bases and J by 7 bases, with 13 bases between the two germline ends. This CDR3 has 13 residues. CDR1 and CDR2 from the germline V gene are SGHTA and FQGNSA. The CDR3 loop is CASSWPNGLGYTF. For the CDR3, the DNA is TGTGCCAGCAGCTGGCCCAATGGGCTTGGCTACACCTTC.

Many counts were recorded for this clonotype. This chain links TRBV10-1 with TRBJ2-1; 14 bases match TRBD2. The CDR3 spans 15 residues. CDR1 is WNHNN, CDR2 SYGVQD, per germline (reference sequence). The trim removed 6 bases at V and 9 bases at J, leaving 7 bases unmatched. CDR3 in amino acids: CASSPTSGRGSEQFF. In DNA, the CDR3 is TGCGCCAGCAGCCCGACTAGCGGGAGGGGTAGTGAGCAGTTCTTC.

The V call is TRBV4-3, the J call TRBJ1-2; D is uncertain. The CDR3 is 14 residues long. Germline assignment: CDR1 LGHNA and CDR2 YSLEER. Trimming left V 3 bases short and J 0 bases short, with 8 bases between. CDR3: CASSQNPTNYGYTF. For the CDR3, the DNA is TGCGCCAGCAGCCAGAATCCAACTAACTATGGCTACACCTTC.

CDR3 protein: CASSVSGSTDNEQFF. For the CDR3, the DNA is TGTGCCAGCAGCGTTAGCGGGAGTACCGACAATGAGCAGTTCTTC. The rearrangement joins TRBV9 to TRBJ2-1, with 9 nucleotides matching TRBD2. Germline CDR1 SGDLS, CDR2 YYNGEE. Trimming cost V 2 bases and J 5 bases; bases outside gene matches: 5. The CDR3 spans 15 residues.

This clonotype was recorded at least ten times. The rearrangement joins TRBV7-9 to TRBJ2-1, with a tentative D call TRBD1 (5 bases). The CDR3 runs 13 residues. The germline gives CDR1 SEHNR, CDR2 FQNEAQ (reference sequence). Trimming took off 1 base at V and 7 bases at J, with 8 bases between the two ends. In DNA, the CDR3 is TGTGCCAGCAGCTTAGATAGGGGAAATGAGCAGTTCTTC. Translation gives CASSLDRGNEQFF.

This clonotype was picked up a small number of times. The chain employs TRBV10-3 and TRBJ2-1; the D call may be TRBD1 or TRBD2 (5 bases each). From germline, CDR1 is ENHRY and CDR2 SYGVKD. V lost 4 bases, J lost 3 bases, and 10 bases lay in between. This CDR3 spans 14 amino acids. CDR3 nucleotides: TGTGCCATCAGTGCCCGGGACGTCTACAATGAGCAGTTCTTC. This translates into CAISARDVYNEQFF.

J is TRBJ2-7 and V is TRBV20-1, with 10 bases identical to TRBD2. There are 15 residues in the CDR3. The germline V gene encodes CDR1 DFQATT and CDR2 SNEGSKA (reference sequence). V was pared by 4 bases and J by 3 bases, with 9 bases of the junction left unmatched. This CDR3 is CSAKPTSGIFYEQYF. The CDR3, as DNA: TGCAGTGCTAAACCAACTAGCGGGATCTTCTACGAGCAGTACTTC.